This entry is about one TCR beta chain. Antigen unknown. Trimming removed 0 bases at V and 5 bases at J, with 10 bases between. The CDR3 loop spans 13 amino acids. In germline, CDR1 is GTSNPN, CDR2 SVGIG (reference sequence). In the PCR, 60 Vbeta and 13 Jbeta primers were used. Libraries were prepared by immunoSEQ multiplex PCR; TCRdb keeps only in-frame clonotypes and omits some of them. The sample has 150,000 to 200,000 clones, roughly four fifths seen once. This entry is derived from a study of cytomegalovirus exposure and HLA in healthy donors. Study-wide points: Association with HLA alleles at 0.05 false discovery rate was found for 15,000 to 20,000 TCR beta sequences in a later analysis. In terms of immune exposure information, only CMV serostatus was available.

Sequenced: PBMCs. This clonotype was sampled from a woman in her forties in good health and CMV-seronegative. V is TRBV30 and J is TRBJ2-5; D unresolved. CDR3 bases: TGTGCCTGGAGTGTATATCAGGTGGAGACCCAGTACTTC. It is translated as CAWSVYQVETQYF.